This TCR beta chain was captured by sequencing in a study of tumor and adjacent non-tumor tissue in lung cancer. No cell sorting was done before RNA was extracted from the tissue. TCRbeta libraries were built with three rounds of nested PCR, modified from ARM-PCR. TCRdb recomputed calls from the multiplex PCR reads with MiXCR, one row per CDR3 protein. The sample includes around 71,000 distinct CDR3 sequences, 55% to 75% of them seen just once. The source material was lung tumor tissue. The origin of this receptor is a woman aged 40 to 49 with non-small cell lung cancer.

Here the CDR3 DNA reads TGTGCCACCAGCAGGGACTTTGGCCCTGGAGGAAACACCATATATTTT. Its translation is CATSRDFGPGGNTIYF. The chain joins TRBV15 to TRBJ1-3; D is unclear. V lost 3 bases, J lost 4 bases, and 16 bases lay in between. The CDR3 totals 16 residues. CDR1 is LNHNV and CDR2 is YYDKDF in the germline V gene (reference sequence).